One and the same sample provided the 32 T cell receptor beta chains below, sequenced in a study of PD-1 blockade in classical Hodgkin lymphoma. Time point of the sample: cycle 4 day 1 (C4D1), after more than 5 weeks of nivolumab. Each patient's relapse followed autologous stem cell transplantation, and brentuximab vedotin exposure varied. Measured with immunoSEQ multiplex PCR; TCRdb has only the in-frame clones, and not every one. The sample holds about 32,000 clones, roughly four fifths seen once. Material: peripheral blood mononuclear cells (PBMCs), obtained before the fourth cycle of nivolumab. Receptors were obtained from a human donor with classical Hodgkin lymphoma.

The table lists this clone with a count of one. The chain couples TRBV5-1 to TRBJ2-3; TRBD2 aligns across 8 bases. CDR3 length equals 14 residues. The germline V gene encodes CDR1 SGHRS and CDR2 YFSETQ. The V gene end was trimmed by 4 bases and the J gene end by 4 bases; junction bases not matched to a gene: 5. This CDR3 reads CASSLSGEADTQYF. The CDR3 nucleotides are TGCGCCAGCAGCCTTAGCGGGGAAGCAGATACGCAGTATTTT.

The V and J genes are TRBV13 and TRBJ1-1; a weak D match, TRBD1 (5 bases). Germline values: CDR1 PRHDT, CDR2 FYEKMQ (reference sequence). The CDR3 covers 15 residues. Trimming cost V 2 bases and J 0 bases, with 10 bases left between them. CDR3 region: CASSLFGTVNTEAFF. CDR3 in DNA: TGTGCCAGCAGCTTATTTGGGACCGTGAACACTGAAGCTTTCTTT.

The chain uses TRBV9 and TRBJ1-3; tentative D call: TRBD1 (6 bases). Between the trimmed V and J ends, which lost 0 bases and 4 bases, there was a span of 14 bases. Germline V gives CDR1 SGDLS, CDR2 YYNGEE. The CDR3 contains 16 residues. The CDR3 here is CASSVGTGKNGNTIYF. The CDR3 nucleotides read TGTGCCAGCAGCGTAGGTACAGGGAAGAACGGAAACACCATATATTTT. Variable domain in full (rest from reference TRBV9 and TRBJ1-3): DSGVTQTPKHLITATGQRVTLRCSPRSGDLSVYWYQQSLDQGLQFLIQYYNGEERAKGNILERFSAQQFPDLHSELNLSSLELGDSALYFCASSVGTGKNGNTIYFGEGSWLTVV.

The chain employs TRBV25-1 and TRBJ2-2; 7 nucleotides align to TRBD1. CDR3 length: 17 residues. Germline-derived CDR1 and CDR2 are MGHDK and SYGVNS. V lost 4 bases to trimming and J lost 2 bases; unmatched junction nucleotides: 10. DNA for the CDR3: TGTGCCAGCAGTGCCCCTCCGGGACAGTTCAACACCGGGGAGCTGTTTTTT. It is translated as CASSAPPGQFNTGELFF.

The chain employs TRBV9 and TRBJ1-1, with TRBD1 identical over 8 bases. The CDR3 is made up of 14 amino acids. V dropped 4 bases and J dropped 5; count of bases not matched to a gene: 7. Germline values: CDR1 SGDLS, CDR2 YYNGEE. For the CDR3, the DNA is TGTGCCAGCAGCCCTTCGACAGGGGAGACTGAAGCTTTCTTT. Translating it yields CASSPSTGETEAFF.

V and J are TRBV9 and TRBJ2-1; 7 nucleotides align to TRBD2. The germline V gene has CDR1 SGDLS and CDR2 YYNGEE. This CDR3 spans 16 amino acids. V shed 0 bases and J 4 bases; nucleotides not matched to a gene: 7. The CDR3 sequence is CASSVGSSGVYNEQFF. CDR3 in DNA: TGTGCCAGCAGCGTAGGTTCTAGCGGAGTATACAATGAGCAGTTCTTC.

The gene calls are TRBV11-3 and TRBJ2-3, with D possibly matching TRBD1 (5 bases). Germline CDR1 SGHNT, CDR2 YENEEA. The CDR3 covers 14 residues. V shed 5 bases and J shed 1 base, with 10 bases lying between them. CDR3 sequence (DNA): TGTGCCAGCAGCCTACAACAGGGCACAGATACGCAGTATTTT. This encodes CASSLQQGTDTQYF.

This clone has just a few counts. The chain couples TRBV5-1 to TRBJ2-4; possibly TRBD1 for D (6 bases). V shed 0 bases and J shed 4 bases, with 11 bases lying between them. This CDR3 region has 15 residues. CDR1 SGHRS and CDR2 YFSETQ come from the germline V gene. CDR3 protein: CASSLVPGQKNIQYF. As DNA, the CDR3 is TGCGCCAGCAGCTTGGTTCCGGGACAAAAAAACATTCAGTACTTC.

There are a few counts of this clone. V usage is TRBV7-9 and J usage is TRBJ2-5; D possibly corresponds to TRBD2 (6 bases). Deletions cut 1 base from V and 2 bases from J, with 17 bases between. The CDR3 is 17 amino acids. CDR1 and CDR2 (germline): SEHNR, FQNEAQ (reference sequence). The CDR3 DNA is TGTGCCAGCAGCTTAGGGTACAAGACGGACTATCAAGAGACCCAGTACTTC. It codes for CASSLGYKTDYQETQYF. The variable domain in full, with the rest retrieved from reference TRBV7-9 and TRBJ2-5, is DTGVSQNPRHKITKRGQNVTFRCDPISEHNRLYWYRQTLGQGPEFLTYFQNEAQLEKSRLLSDRFSAERPKGSFSTLEIQRTEQGDSAMYLCASSLGYKTDYQETQYFGPGTRLLVL.

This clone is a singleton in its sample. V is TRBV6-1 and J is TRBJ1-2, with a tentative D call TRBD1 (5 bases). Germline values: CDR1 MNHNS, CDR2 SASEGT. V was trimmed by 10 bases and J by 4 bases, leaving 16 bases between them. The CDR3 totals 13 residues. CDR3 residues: CATLRGTAYGYTF. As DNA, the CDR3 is TGTGCCACCCTACGCGGGACCGCCTATGGCTACACCTTC.

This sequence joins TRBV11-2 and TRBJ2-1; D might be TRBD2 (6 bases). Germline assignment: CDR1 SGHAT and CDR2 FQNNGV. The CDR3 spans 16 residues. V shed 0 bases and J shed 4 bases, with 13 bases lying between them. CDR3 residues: CASSLDGGGWYNEQFF. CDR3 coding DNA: TGTGCCAGCAGCTTAGATGGGGGAGGATGGTACAATGAGCAGTTCTTC.

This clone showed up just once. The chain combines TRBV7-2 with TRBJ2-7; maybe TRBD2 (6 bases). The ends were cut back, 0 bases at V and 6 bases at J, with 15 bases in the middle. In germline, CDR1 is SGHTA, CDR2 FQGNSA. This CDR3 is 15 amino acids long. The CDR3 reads CASSLAGGNRLEQYF. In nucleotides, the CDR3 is TGTGCCAGCAGCTTAGCGGGCGGGAATAGGCTCGAGCAGTACTTC.

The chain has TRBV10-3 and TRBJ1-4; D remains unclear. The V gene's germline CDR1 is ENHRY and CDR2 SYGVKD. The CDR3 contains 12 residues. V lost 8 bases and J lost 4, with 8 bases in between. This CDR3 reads CAIRGNNEKLFF. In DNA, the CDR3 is TGTGCCATCCGGGGAAATAATGAAAAACTGTTTTTT.

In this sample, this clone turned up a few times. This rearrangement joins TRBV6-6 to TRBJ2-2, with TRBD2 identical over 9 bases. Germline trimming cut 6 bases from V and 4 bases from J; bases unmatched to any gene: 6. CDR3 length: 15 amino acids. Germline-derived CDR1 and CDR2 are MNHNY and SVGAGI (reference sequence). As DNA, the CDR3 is TGTGCCAGCAGCCCCGCGGGGGGGCGCACCGGGGAGCTGTTTTTT. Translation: CASSPAGGRTGELFF.

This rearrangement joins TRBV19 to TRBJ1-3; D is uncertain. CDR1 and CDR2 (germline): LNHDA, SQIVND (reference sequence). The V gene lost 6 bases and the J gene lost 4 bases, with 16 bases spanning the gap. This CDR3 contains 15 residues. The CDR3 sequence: CASRNIGSPGNTIYF. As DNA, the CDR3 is TGTGCCAGTAGGAATATTGGCAGCCCCGGAAACACCATATATTTT.

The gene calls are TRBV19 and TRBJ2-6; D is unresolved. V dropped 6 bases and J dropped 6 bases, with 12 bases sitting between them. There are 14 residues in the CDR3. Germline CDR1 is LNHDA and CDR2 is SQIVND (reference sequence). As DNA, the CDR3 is TGTGCCAGTAGCAGTCTTTCCTCGGCCAACGTCCTGACTTTC. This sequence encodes CASSSLSSANVLTF.

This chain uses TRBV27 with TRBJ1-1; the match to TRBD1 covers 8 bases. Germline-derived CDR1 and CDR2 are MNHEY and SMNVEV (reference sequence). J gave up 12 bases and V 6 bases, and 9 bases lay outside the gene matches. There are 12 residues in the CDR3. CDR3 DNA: TGTGCCAGCAGCTTTCCGGGACAGGAGTCTTTCTTT. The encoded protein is CASSFPGQESFF.

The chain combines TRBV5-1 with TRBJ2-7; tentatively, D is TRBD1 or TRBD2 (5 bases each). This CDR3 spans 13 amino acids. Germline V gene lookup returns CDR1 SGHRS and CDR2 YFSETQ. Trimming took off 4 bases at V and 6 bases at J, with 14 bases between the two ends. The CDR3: CASSGDGKGEQYF. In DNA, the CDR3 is TGCGCCAGCAGCGGGGACGGGAAGGGCGAGCAGTACTTC.

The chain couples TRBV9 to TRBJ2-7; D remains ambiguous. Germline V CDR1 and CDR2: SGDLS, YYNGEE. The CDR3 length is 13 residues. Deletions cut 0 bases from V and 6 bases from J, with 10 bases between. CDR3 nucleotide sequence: TGTGCCAGCAGCGTAGCTACGATTGGCGAGCAGTACTTC. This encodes CASSVATIGEQYF.

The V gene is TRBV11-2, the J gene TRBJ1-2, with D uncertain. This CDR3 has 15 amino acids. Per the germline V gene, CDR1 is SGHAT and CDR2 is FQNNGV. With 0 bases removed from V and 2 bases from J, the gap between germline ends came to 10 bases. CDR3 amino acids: CASSLDRRMNYGYTF. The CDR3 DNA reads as TGTGCCAGCAGCTTAGATCGGCGGATGAACTATGGCTACACCTTC.

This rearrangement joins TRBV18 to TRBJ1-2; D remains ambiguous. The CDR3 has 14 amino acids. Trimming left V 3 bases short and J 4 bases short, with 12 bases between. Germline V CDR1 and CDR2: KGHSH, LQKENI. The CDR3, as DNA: TGTGCCAGCTCACCCTCGGGAGAAAGCTATGGCTACACCTTC. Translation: CASSPSGESYGYTF.

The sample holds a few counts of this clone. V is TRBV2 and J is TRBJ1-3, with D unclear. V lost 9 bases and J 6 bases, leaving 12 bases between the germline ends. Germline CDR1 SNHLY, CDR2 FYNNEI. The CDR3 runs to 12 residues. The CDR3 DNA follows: TGTGCCAGTGAGAGAGACCTAAACACCATATATTTT. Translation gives CASERDLNTIYF.

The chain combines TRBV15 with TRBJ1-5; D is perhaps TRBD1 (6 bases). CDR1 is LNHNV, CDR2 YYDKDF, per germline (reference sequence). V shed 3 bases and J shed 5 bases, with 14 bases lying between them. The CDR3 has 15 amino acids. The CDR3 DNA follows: TGTGCCACCAGCAGCACCCGGGACAACCATCAGCCCCAGCATTTT. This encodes CATSSTRDNHQPQHF.

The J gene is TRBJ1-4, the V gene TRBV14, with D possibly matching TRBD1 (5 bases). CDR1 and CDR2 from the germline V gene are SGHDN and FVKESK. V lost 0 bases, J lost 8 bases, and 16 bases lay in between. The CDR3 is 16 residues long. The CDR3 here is CASSQDWGDSGEKLFF. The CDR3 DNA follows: TGTGCCAGCAGCCAAGATTGGGGGGACTCTGGGGAAAAACTGTTTTTT.

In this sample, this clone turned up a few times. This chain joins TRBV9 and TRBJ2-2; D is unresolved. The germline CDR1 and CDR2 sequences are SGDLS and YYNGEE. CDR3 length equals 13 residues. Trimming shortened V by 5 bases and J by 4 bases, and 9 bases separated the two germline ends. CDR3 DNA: TGTGCCAGCAGGTCGGCGAGCACCGGGGAGCTGTTTTTT. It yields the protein CASRSASTGELFF. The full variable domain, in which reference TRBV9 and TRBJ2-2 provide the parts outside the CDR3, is DSGVTQTPKHLITATGQRVTLRCSPRSGDLSVYWYQQSLDQGLQFLIQYYNGEERAKGNILERFSAQQFPDLHSELNLSSLELGDSALYFCASRSASTGELFFGEGSRLTVL.

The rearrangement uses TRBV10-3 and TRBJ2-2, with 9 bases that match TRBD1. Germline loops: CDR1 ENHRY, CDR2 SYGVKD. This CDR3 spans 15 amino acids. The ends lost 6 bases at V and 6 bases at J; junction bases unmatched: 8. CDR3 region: CAIRERDRDAGELFF. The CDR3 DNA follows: TGTGCCATCAGAGAACGGGACAGGGATGCCGGGGAGCTGTTTTTT.

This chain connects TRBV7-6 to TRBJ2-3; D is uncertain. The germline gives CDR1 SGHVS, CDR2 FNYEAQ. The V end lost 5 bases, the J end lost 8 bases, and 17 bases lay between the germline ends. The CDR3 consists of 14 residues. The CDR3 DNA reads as TGTGCCAGCAGCCCCCTGGAGTCGACAATTACGCAGTATTTT. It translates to CASSPLESTITQYF. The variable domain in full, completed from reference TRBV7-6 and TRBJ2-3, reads GAGVSQSPRYKVTKRGQDVALRCDPISGHVSLYWYRQALGQGPEFLTYFNYEAQQDKSGLPNDRFSAERPEGSISTLTIQRTEQRDSAMYRCASSPLESTITQYFGPGTRLTVL.

The CDR3 spells CASSFWTGGNTEAFF. For the CDR3, the DNA is TGTGCCAGCAGCTTCTGGACAGGGGGGAACACTGAAGCTTTCTTT. This chain uses TRBV5-4 with TRBJ1-1, with 10 bases that match TRBD1. CDR3 size: 15 residues. The V segment lost 2 bases and the J segment 1 base; nucleotides outside the gene matches: 2. Germline V lookup: CDR1 SGHNT, CDR2 YYREEE (reference sequence).

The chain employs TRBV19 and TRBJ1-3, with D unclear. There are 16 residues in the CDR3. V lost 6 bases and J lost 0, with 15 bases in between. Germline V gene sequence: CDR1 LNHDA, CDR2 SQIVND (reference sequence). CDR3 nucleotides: TGTGCCAGTAGCGAAATTGGACGTGGCTCTGGAAACACCATATATTTT. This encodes CASSEIGRGSGNTIYF.

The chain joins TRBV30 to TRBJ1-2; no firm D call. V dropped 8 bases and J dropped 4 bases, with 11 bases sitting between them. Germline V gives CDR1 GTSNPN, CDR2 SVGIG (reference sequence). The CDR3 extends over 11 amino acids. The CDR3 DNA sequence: TGTGCCCGGGGAGAGTTCTATGGCTACACCTTC. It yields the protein CARGEFYGYTF.

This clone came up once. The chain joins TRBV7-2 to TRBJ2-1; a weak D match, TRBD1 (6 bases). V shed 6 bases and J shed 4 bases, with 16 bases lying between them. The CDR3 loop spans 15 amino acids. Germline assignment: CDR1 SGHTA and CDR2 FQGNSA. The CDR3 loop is CASRTNRQGYNEQFF. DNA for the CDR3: TGTGCCAGCAGAACAAATCGGCAGGGGTACAATGAGCAGTTCTTC.

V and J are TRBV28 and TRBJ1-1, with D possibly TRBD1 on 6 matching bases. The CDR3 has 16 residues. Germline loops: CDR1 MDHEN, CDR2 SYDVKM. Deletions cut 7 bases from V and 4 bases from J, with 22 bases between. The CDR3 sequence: CASTTGAGARGTEAFF. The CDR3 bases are TGTGCCAGCACTACGGGGGCAGGGGCCCGAGGCACTGAAGCTTTCTTT. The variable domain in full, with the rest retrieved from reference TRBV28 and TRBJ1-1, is DVKVTQSSRYLVKRTGEKVFLECVQDMDHENMFWYRQDPGLGLRLIYFSYDVKMKEKGDIPEGYSVSREKKERFSLILESASTNQTSMYLCASTTGAGARGTEAFFGQGTRLTVV.